This paragraph covers one T cell receptor (beta chain) sequence. Its antigen is as yet unknown. This sample was taken from a study of cytomegalovirus exposure and HLA in healthy donors. Vbeta (60) and Jbeta (13) primers were used in the PCR. The method was immunoSEQ multiplex PCR; TCRdb's version includes in-frame clones alone and lacks a portion of them. The sample shows more than 150,000 clones, 75% of them seen only once. Study results and limitations: For TCR beta chains, V- and J-gene trimming was later linked to a missense DCLRE1C variant. About 90% or about 30% of the time was how often most TCR beta V segments were productive, according to an earlier analysis. Cytomegalovirus status, reportedly, was diagnosed with high specificity and sensitivity by the classifier.

V was pared by 4 bases and J by 8 bases, with 15 bases of the junction left unmatched. There are 17 residues in the CDR3. Germline V gene sequence: CDR1 MRHNA, CDR2 SNTAGT. The chain uses TRBV6-4 and TRBJ2-3; 10 bases map to TRBD2. This receptor was taken from a woman aged 40-49 years in good health and CMV-seropositive. The sequenced material came from PBMCs. CDR3 in amino acids: CASSVNPLAGDGGTQYF. CDR3 DNA sequence: TGTGCCAGCAGTGTCAACCCCCTAGCGGGAGATGGTGGTACGCAGTATTTT.